These 18 T cell receptor beta chains were all obtained from the same sample, sequenced in a study of PD-L1 blockade in urothelial cancer. The time point is: pretreatment peripheral blood. The assay was immunoSEQ multiplex PCR, and TCRdb's table has in-frame clones only and misses some. The sample records approximately 88,000 clones, about 83% being singletons. The sample here was PBMCs, taken around atezolizumab (anti-PD-L1) treatment. The receptor source for this set is a man between 60 and 75 years old with urothelial cancer.

The chain employs TRBV7-9 and TRBJ2-1, with D possibly TRBD1 on 5 matching bases. Trimming shortened V by 2 bases and J by 1 base, and 12 bases separated the two germline ends. The germline gives CDR1 SEHNR, CDR2 FQNEAQ (reference sequence). This CDR3 has 16 residues. CDR3 coding DNA: TGTGCCAGCAGCTTATATCTCTCAGGGTCCTACAATGAGCAGTTCTTC. This codes for CASSLYLSGSYNEQFF.

The rearrangement joins TRBV14 to TRBJ1-2; 11 bases match TRBD1. The V segment lost 5 bases and the J segment 2 bases; nucleotides outside the gene matches: 4. Germline V CDR1 and CDR2: SGHDN, FVKESK. The length of the CDR3 is 15 residues. The CDR3 coding sequence is TGTGCCAGCAGCTTCCGGGACAGGGGGAACTATGGCTACACCTTC. Amino acids: CASSFRDRGNYGYTF.

CDR3 protein: CATSRGRADRDGYTF. In DNA, the CDR3 is TGTGCCACCAGCAGAGGGCGGGCGGACAGAGATGGCTACACCTTC. The genes are TRBV15 and TRBJ1-2, with a weak D call TRBD1 (6 bases). Trimming cost V 1 base and J 6 bases, with 15 bases left between them. This CDR3 spans 15 amino acids. CDR1 is LNHNV, CDR2 YYDKDF, per germline (reference sequence).

The CDR3 coding sequence is TGTGCCACCAGCAGAGGGCAGGGGAACTATGGCTACACCTTC. This gives the protein CATSRGQGNYGYTF. J is TRBJ1-2 and V is TRBV15, with D tentatively TRBD1 (6 bases). This CDR3 has 14 residues. Germline CDR1 LNHNV, CDR2 YYDKDF (reference sequence). Trimming took 1 base from V and 2 from J, leaving 8 bases between them.

This rearrangement joins TRBV7-3 to TRBJ1-2; the match to TRBD1 covers 8 bases. J lost 6 bases, V lost 0 bases, and 3 bases had no gene match. The germline gives CDR1 SGHTA, CDR2 FQGTGA. The CDR3 is 14 amino acids. The CDR3 protein is CASSLTTGGDGYTF. CDR3 in DNA: TGTGCCAGCAGCTTAACAACAGGGGGGGATGGCTACACCTTC.

The rearrangement uses TRBV29-1 and TRBJ2-1, with TRBD2 matching over 7 bases. The germline CDR1 and CDR2 sequences are SQVTM and ANQGSEA. This CDR3 region has 14 residues. V trimming: 3 bases; J trimming: 5 bases; junction bases outside the gene matches: 7. The CDR3 reads CSVDPGLGNNEQFF. The CDR3 DNA reads TGCAGCGTTGATCCCGGACTAGGGAACAATGAGCAGTTCTTC.

This chain joins TRBV5-1 and TRBJ2-5; D call uncertain. This CDR3 has 13 residues. The germline V gene encodes CDR1 SGHRS and CDR2 YFSETQ. The ends were cut back, 5 bases at V and 4 bases at J, with 12 bases in the middle. CDR3 nucleotides: TGCGCCAGCAGTGAGGAGATGGGAGAGACCCAGTACTTC. Translating gives CASSEEMGETQYF.

V gene TRBV27 combines with J gene TRBJ2-5, with TRBD2 identical over 7 bases. Germline V gene lookup returns CDR1 MNHEY and CDR2 SMNVEV (reference sequence). The CDR3 consists of 15 residues. J gave up 2 bases and V 3 bases, and 6 bases lay outside the gene matches. CDR3 nucleotide sequence: TGTGCCAGCAGTTTCGGGGGGTCGCGTCAAGAGACCCAGTACTTC. This codes for CASSFGGSRQETQYF.

This clone appeared a single time. V is TRBV19 and J is TRBJ2-1; TRBD2 might be the D (5 bases). CDR1 and CDR2 (germline): LNHDA, SQIVND (reference sequence). Trimming pared 6 bases from V and 0 bases from J, leaving 9 bases between. The CDR3 is 14 amino acids. The DNA of the CDR3 is TGTGCCAGTAGGAGCGGAGCCTCCTACAATGAGCAGTTCTTC. It is translated as CASRSGASYNEQFF.

This clone was seen only a few times. The V call is TRBV28, the J call TRBJ2-7; D possibly corresponds to TRBD2 (6 bases). Trimming left V 9 bases short and J 0 bases short, with 9 bases between. Germline V gene sequence: CDR1 MDHEN, CDR2 SYDVKM. This CDR3 region has 12 residues. This CDR3 reads CASVGSSYEQYF. The CDR3 nucleotides are TGTGCCAGTGTCGGGAGCTCCTACGAGCAGTACTTC.

This chain links TRBV11-2 with TRBJ2-1; 7 bases are shared with TRBD1. V trimming: 0 bases; J trimming: 7 bases; junction bases outside the gene matches: 12. Germline CDR1 is SGHAT and CDR2 is FQNNGV. The length of the CDR3 is 17 residues. The CDR3 spells CASSLEEGTGVGNEQFF. The CDR3 DNA follows: TGTGCCAGCAGCTTAGAAGAGGGAACAGGGGTGGGTAATGAGCAGTTCTTC.

The chain links TRBV28 to TRBJ2-7; tentatively, D is TRBD1 (5 bases). The CDR3 length is 12 residues. CDR1 is MDHEN and CDR2 is SYDVKM in the germline V gene. With 6 bases removed from V and 4 bases from J, the gap between germline ends came to 10 bases. The CDR3 nucleotides are TGTGCCAGCAGGCCCAACAGGTACGAGCAGTACTTC. It encodes CASRPNRYEQYF.

The rearrangement links TRBV7-2 to TRBJ1-4, with D hard to call. Germline CDR1 reads SGHTA; CDR2 reads FQGNSA. This CDR3 spans 14 amino acids. Trimming pared 2 bases from V and 6 bases from J, leaving 10 bases between. The DNA of the CDR3 is TGTGCCAGCAGCTTATTCATCACGGATGAAAAACTGTTTTTT. It translates to CASSLFITDEKLFF. Full variable domain (outside the CDR3, taken from reference TRBV7-2 and TRBJ1-4): GAGVSQSPSNKVTEKGKDVELRCDPISGHTALYWYRQSLGQGLEFLIYFQGNSAPDKSGLPSDRFSAERTGGSVSTLTIQRTQQEDSAVYLCASSLFITDEKLFFGSGTQLSVL.

The chain uses TRBV6-5 and TRBJ1-1; D might be TRBD1 (5 bases). The V end lost 10 bases, the J end lost 1 base, and 13 bases lay between the germline ends. This CDR3 contains 13 residues. The germline CDR1 and CDR2 sequences are MNHEY and SVGAGI. The CDR3 coding sequence is TGTGCCACCCGGCAAGACAGGAACACTGAAGCTTTCTTT. Translating it yields CATRQDRNTEAFF.

The chain links TRBV29-1 to TRBJ2-1; TRBD1 agrees at 10 bases. The CDR3 length is 14 residues. Germline values: CDR1 SQVTM, CDR2 ANQGSEA. The V segment lost 7 bases and the J segment 6 bases; nucleotides outside the gene matches: 9. Here the CDR3 reads CSAKGQGLVNEQFF. The CDR3 DNA is TGCAGCGCAAAGGGACAGGGGTTGGTCAATGAGCAGTTCTTC.

The chain is built from TRBV6-6 and TRBJ1-5; 11 bases line up with TRBD1. V lost 6 bases, J lost 6 bases, and 7 bases stayed unmatched. Looked up from germline, CDR1 is MNHNY and CDR2 is SVGAGI (reference sequence). This CDR3 is 15 amino acids long. The CDR3 loop is CASRLGQGAVQPQHF. CDR3 DNA: TGTGCCAGCAGACTAGGACAGGGGGCGGTTCAGCCCCAGCATTTT.

The rearrangement joins TRBV19 to TRBJ1-2; 8 bases fit TRBD1. Germline CDR1 LNHDA, CDR2 SQIVND (reference sequence). V was pared by 5 bases and J by 4 bases, with 6 bases of the junction left unmatched. The CDR3 is 14 amino acids. In nucleotides, the CDR3 is TGTGCCAGTAGTCCCGGACAGGGCGGCTATGGCTACACCTTC. Translated, it gives CASSPGQGGYGYTF.

The chain uses TRBV30 and TRBJ2-2; 9 nucleotides match TRBD1. V shed 1 base and J 6 bases; nucleotides not matched to a gene: 21. This CDR3 spans 20 amino acids. Germline CDR1 reads GTSNPN; CDR2 reads SVGIG (reference sequence). CDR3 DNA: TGTGCCTGGAGTGGGACAGCGCAGGGACAGGGTCCGGTGGTACCCGGGGAGCTGTTTTTT. Translation: CAWSGTAQGQGPVVPGELFF.